This TCR beta chain was captured in a study of identical twins. This clonotype was detected a few times. TCRdb recomputed calls from the 5' RACE reads with MiXCR, one row per CDR3 protein. The table has nearly 650,000 distinct CDR3 sequences, under 8.5% seen once. Germline lookup yields CDR1 SSHAT and CDR2 FNYEAQ (reference sequence). This CDR3 comprises 17 residues. Trimming took 5 bases from V and 5 from J; bases not matched to a gene: 7. These data also featured in a second study, about yellow fever vaccine responses in identical twins.

This sequence was found in a woman younger than 35 in good health. This chain uses TRBV7-7 with TRBJ2-2; 14 nucleotides align to TRBD2. Sequencing was done on a sample of PBMCs. CDR3 sequence (DNA): TGTGCCAGCAGCCAGACTAGCGGGGGGGCCGGAACCGGGGAGCTGTTTTTT. It is translated as CASSQTSGGAGTGELFF.